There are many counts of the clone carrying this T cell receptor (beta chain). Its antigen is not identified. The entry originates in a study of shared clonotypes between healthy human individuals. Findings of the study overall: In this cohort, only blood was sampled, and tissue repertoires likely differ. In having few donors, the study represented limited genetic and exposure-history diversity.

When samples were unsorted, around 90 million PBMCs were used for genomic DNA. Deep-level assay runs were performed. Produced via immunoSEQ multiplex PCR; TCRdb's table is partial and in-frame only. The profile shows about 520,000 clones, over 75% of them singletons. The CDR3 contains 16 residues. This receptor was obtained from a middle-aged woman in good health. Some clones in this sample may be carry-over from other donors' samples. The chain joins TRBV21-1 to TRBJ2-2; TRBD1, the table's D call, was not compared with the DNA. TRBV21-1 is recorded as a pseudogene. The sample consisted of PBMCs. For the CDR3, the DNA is TGTGCCAGCAGCAGGTTTAGACAGGGGGCGGCCGGGGAGCTGTTTTTT. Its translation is CASSRFRQGAAGELFF.